Listed here is a single T cell receptor beta chain. The sample comes from a study of blood T cell repertoires in COVID-19. Study overall: COVID-19 samples collected from the United States, Italy and Spain covered acute and convalescent phases. Sources were T cells, B-cell-depleted T cells, or PBMCs; the material itself was cDNA or gDNA.

In the original workflow: From reference gene primer amplification, estimates of nucleated cell counts were derived. TCRdb's table, derived via immunoSEQ multiplex PCR, lists solely in-frame clones and lacks some. The V and J calls and clone size were taken over from that table, and D and trimming were inferred from the DNA. The table has 95,000 to 110,000 clones, approximately 85% seen once. Material for sequencing was peripheral blood. The clonotype was recovered from a man in his fifties or sixties with acute or convalescent COVID-19.

The CDR3 coding sequence is TGTGCCAGCAGTAAAAGACAGGAAACTAACTATGGCTACACCTTC. The encoded protein is CASSKRQETNYGYTF. The chain links TRBV6-5 to TRBJ1-2; D may be TRBD1 (6 bases). The CDR3 contains 15 residues. Germline values: CDR1 MNHEY, CDR2 SVGAGI. The ends were cut back, 5 bases at V and 0 bases at J, with 13 bases in the middle.